This TCR beta chain was identified in a study of OX40 agonist ivuxolimab in advanced cancers. Findings of the study overall: Some nonresponders likewise displayed low normalized T-cell clonal expansion.

V was pared by 0 bases and J by 5 bases, with 17 bases between. The CDR3 is 16 residues long. In germline, CDR1 is LGHNA, CDR2 YNFKEQ. This clone showed up just once. Its specificity is not known. Libraries were prepared by immunoSEQ multiplex PCR; TCRdb keeps only in-frame clonotypes and omits some of them. This sample has more than 90,000 clones; about four fifths occur once, and the top ten carry more than 1.1%. The sample here was CD4+ or CD8+ T cells sorted from blood, taken in a trial of the OX40 agonist ivuxolimab. J is TRBJ2-7 and V is TRBV4-2; either TRBD1 or TRBD2 may fit D (6 bases each). The TCR originated in an adult with an advanced solid tumor such as melanoma, head and neck, liver or kidney cancer. The CDR3 reads CASSQDRQGRKDEQYF. The CDR3 DNA is TGTGCCAGCAGCCAAGATAGGCAGGGGAGGAAAGACGAGCAGTACTTC.